This T cell receptor beta chain was identified during a study of control samples from healthy donors and cancer patients. Method: immunoSEQ multiplex PCR; TCRdb's copy keeps in-frame clones and lacks some. This sample has 100,000 to 150,000 clones, with 80% to 90% found just once. The TCR comes from a man in his fifties in good health. Sequenced input: blood.

The CDR3 coding sequence is TGTGCCAGCAGCATACGGGGGGTCCGGGACTCCCCATACGAGCAGTACTTC. Its protein product is CASSIRGVRDSPYEQYF. This chain links TRBV21-1 with TRBJ2-7; the table's D call, TRBD2, has no DNA check behind it. TRBV21-1 is classified as a pseudogene. The CDR3 has 17 residues.